The T cell receptor (beta chain) described here comes from a study of human T cells and chemical hapten exposure. Study context: Patients received weekly diphenylcyclopropenone doses to the scalp throughout the roughly 24-week study. Patients, chiefly female, had alopecia areata, totalis or universalis.

The time point is: patch test 3, about 24 weeks after DPC sensitization. Documented treatment: therapeutic diphenylcyclopropenone sensitization with weekly scalp DPC. Trimming removed 7 bases at V and 6 bases at J, with 28 bases between. CDR1 and CDR2 from the germline V gene are SNHLY and FYNNEI. CDR3 size: 18 residues. TCRdb called the RACE reads again in MiXCR, with one record for every CDR3 protein. The sample lists around 150,000 distinct CDR3 sequences; roughly 25% were seen once. The receptor comes from a woman between 18 and 30 years old with alopecia areata. Some clones in this sample may be carry-over from other donors' samples. V gene TRBV2 combines with J gene TRBJ2-1; a possible D gene is TRBD1 (7 bases). This material consisted of whole blood, taken in connection with sensitization to the hapten diphenylcyclopropenone (DPC). CDR3 amino acids: CASIWAVSPRGDSNEQFF. CDR3 DNA sequence: TGTGCCAGCATTTGGGCCGTCTCACCGCGCGGGGACAGCAATGAGCAGTTCTTC.